The 25 T cell receptor beta chains reported below all come from one sample, sequenced in a study of T-cell memory formation after mild COVID-19. Each CDR3 protein is one row after TCRdb ran MiXCR on the 5' RACE reads. This sample has 180,000 or so distinct CDR3 sequences, with 11% found just once. Input material: PBMCs or a T cell subset sorted from them (not recorded which). These receptors were obtained from a man younger than 35 who had mild COVID-19 (a few samples of this study predate the infection). Cell type and time point are not known.

This chain links TRBV29-1 with TRBJ2-7; D remains unclear. The germline gives CDR1 SQVTM, CDR2 ANQGSEA. The V gene lost 5 bases and the J gene lost 0 bases, with 8 bases spanning the gap. The CDR3 is made up of 12 amino acids. CDR3 in amino acids: CSVRRSSYEQYF. The CDR3 DNA reads as TGCAGCGTTCGCCGGAGCTCCTACGAGCAGTACTTC.

There are a few counts of this clonotype. The chain has TRBV7-9 and TRBJ2-3, with 9 bases lining up with TRBD2. The CDR3 loop spans 16 amino acids. Germline CDR1 SEHNR, CDR2 FQNEAQ (reference sequence). V dropped 4 bases and J dropped 2; count of bases not matched to a gene: 7. The CDR3 sequence: CASSYGTSRVTDTQYF. The CDR3, as DNA: TGTGCCAGCAGCTACGGGACTAGCAGAGTCACAGATACGCAGTATTTT.

This clonotype was observed many times. The CDR3 reads CSARDTYPGTGELFF. The CDR3 bases are TGCAGTGCTAGAGATACCTACCCGGGCACCGGGGAGCTGTTTTTT. The chain joins TRBV20-1 to TRBJ2-2; D call uncertain. The CDR3 totals 15 residues. The V gene's germline CDR1 is DFQATT and CDR2 SNEGSKA (reference sequence). The V gene lost 0 bases and the J gene lost 4 bases, with 12 bases spanning the gap.

This clonotype was seen only a few times. The V call is TRBV11-2, the J call TRBJ2-3, with D possibly matching TRBD2 (5 bases). The CDR3 extends over 14 amino acids. V lost 5 bases to trimming and J lost 5 bases, with 14 bases between them. Germline loops: CDR1 SGHAT, CDR2 FQNNGV. In nucleotides, the CDR3 is TGTGCCAGCAGCCCCGCTAGCCTTCGAGATACGCAGTATTTT. Residues: CASSPASLRDTQYF.

Concerning this clonotype itself: A single base separates this from a much larger clone, so it may be a read error. V gene TRBV12-3 or TRBV12-4 combines with J gene TRBJ2-5; D gene uncertain. Trimming took 3 bases from V and 2 from J, leaving 7 bases between them. The CDR3 sequence is 13 residues long. CDR3 coding DNA: TGTGCCAGCAGTTTGATAGGGCAAGAGACCCAGTACTTC. It yields the protein CASSLIGQETQYF.

Ten or more counts support this clonotype. This chain joins TRBV12-3 or TRBV12-4 and TRBJ2-3, with TRBD1 matching 8 bases. The J segment lost 4 bases and the V segment lost 7 bases, leaving 7 bases of the junction unmatched. This CDR3 has 14 amino acids. The DNA of the CDR3 is TGTGCCAGCACCCAGGGGGCGCCGGCAGATACGCAGTATTTT. It is translated as CASTQGAPADTQYF.

This clonotype appeared a few times. The CDR3 DNA is TGTGCCAGCTCACCAGCTCCCGCGGACTCTGGGGCCAACGTCCTGACTTTC. This translates into CASSPAPADSGANVLTF. The genes are TRBV18 and TRBJ2-6; D remains unclear. The length of the CDR3 is 17 residues. Trimming took 2 bases from V and 0 from J, leaving 11 bases between them. From germline, CDR1 is KGHSH and CDR2 LQKENI.

This clonotype has at least ten counts. The chain is built from TRBV7-2 and TRBJ2-7; D remains unclear. Germline assignment: CDR1 SGHTA and CDR2 FQGNSA. V was trimmed by 5 bases and J by 5 bases, leaving 10 bases between them. The CDR3 length is 12 residues. The CDR3 region is CASSPRGDEQYF. In DNA, the CDR3 is TGTGCCAGCAGCCCCCGAGGTGACGAGCAGTACTTC.

The rearrangement joins TRBV5-1 to TRBJ2-1, with D tentatively TRBD1 (5 bases). Trimming took off 5 bases at V and 2 bases at J, with 14 bases between the two ends. CDR3 size: 15 residues. In germline, CDR1 is SGHRS, CDR2 YFSETQ. The CDR3 here is CASRLRQPTYNEQFF. CDR3 nucleotides: TGCGCCAGCAGACTTCGACAGCCTACCTACAATGAGCAGTTCTTC.

V and J are TRBV7-2 and TRBJ1-1; D gene uncertain. The germline V gene encodes CDR1 SGHTA and CDR2 FQGNSA. V gave up 5 bases and J gave up 5 bases, with 15 bases separating them. The CDR3 is 14 amino acids. In DNA form, the CDR3 reads TGTGCCAGCAGCCTGAGAGGGCGCTGGACTGAAGCTTTCTTT. Amino acids: CASSLRGRWTEAFF.

This clonotype turned up a few times. This chain uses TRBV12-3 or TRBV12-4 with TRBJ1-3, with no clear D. The CDR3 length is 15 residues. V lost 1 base, J lost 0 bases, and 7 bases lay in between. The CDR3 DNA sequence: TGTGCCAGCAGTTTAGTCCCGTACTCTGGAAACACCATATATTTT. It translates to CASSLVPYSGNTIYF.

With regard to this clonotype: One end of the junction is discordant with germline, which a read error may explain. This chain joins TRBV6-5 and TRBJ1-1; D is undetermined. Germline CDR1 and CDR2: MNHEY and SVGAGI. The CDR3 contains 13 residues. Here the CDR3 DNA reads TGTGCCAGCAGTTACGGAGAGAGGGCTGAAGATTTCTTT. Residues: CASSYGERAEDFF.

The chain combines TRBV3-2 with TRBJ2-7; the table's D call, TRBD2, was not checked against the DNA. TRBV3-2 is recorded as a pseudogene. CDR3 length: 16 residues. The CDR3, as DNA: TGTGCCAGCAGCCAAGTACCGGGACTAGCGGGGGGTCGGCAGTACGTC. Amino acids: CASSQVPGLAGGRQYV.

In this sample, this clonotype turned up a few times. V is TRBV6-1 and J is TRBJ1-6; D is possibly TRBD1 (5 bases). Between the trimmed V and J ends, which lost 5 bases and 9 bases, there was a span of 14 bases. The V gene's germline CDR1 is MNHNS and CDR2 SASEGT. CDR3 length: 14 amino acids. This CDR3 is CASSYGASASPLHF. CDR3 nucleotide sequence: TGTGCCAGCAGTTACGGGGCAAGCGCTTCACCCCTCCACTTT.

The genes are TRBV20-1 and TRBJ1-3; D unresolved. V was pared by 3 bases and J by 0 bases, with 12 bases between. CDR3 length: 15 amino acids. Germline CDR1 is DFQATT and CDR2 is SNEGSKA (reference sequence). CDR3 loop: CSASVAGGSGNTIYF. In DNA, the CDR3 is TGCAGTGCTAGTGTTGCGGGAGGCTCTGGAAACACCATATATTTT.

In its sample, this clonotype was seen a few times. The chain has TRBV20-1 and TRBJ2-5, with D uncertain. The ends were cut back, 2 bases at V and 5 bases at J, with 9 bases in the middle. The CDR3 consists of 12 residues. Germline loops: CDR1 DFQATT, CDR2 SNEGSKA (reference sequence). The CDR3 DNA sequence: TGCAGTGCTAGAACGCAGCCGGAGACCCAGTACTTC. It codes for CSARTQPETQYF.

This clonotype was seen at least ten times. The chain recombines TRBV27 with TRBJ2-1, with D maybe TRBD1 (6 bases). Trimming took off 5 bases at V and 0 bases at J, with 8 bases between the two ends. The V gene's germline CDR1 is MNHEY and CDR2 SMNVEV (reference sequence). CDR3 length: 14 amino acids. CDR3 bases: TGTGCCAGCAGTGAGGACAGCTCCTACAATGAGCAGTTCTTC. Residues: CASSEDSSYNEQFF.

This clonotype has only a few counts. The chain recombines TRBV12-3 or TRBV12-4 with TRBJ1-5; 7 bases are shared with TRBD1. The junction had 4 bases not matched to a gene; V was cut back by 1 base and J by 7 bases. This CDR3 spans 14 amino acids. CDR3 DNA sequence: TGTGCCAGCAGTTTAGAGGCAGGGGGGCAGCCCCAGCATTTT. Translated: CASSLEAGGQPQHF.

V is TRBV5-1 and J is TRBJ1-2; TRBD1 matches at 7 bases. Germline CDR1 reads SGHRS; CDR2 reads YFSETQ. V dropped 0 bases and J dropped 4; count of bases not matched to a gene: 3. This CDR3 spans 14 amino acids. Here the CDR3 reads CASSLDRGGYGYTF. The CDR3 coding sequence is TGCGCCAGCAGCTTGGACAGGGGAGGCTATGGCTACACCTTC. The entire variable domain, with the rest obtained from reference TRBV5-1 and TRBJ1-2, is as follows: KAGVTQTPRYLIKTRGQQVTLSCSPISGHRSVSWYQQTPGQGLQFLFEYFSETQRNKGNFPGRFSGRQFSNSRSEMNVSTLELGDSALYLCASSLDRGGYGYTFGSGTRLTVV.

In its sample, this clonotype was seen a few times. This sequence joins TRBV5-1 and TRBJ2-7; D possibly uses TRBD1 or TRBD2 (5 bases each). Germline values: CDR1 SGHRS, CDR2 YFSETQ. The CDR3 sequence is 14 residues long. The V end lost 4 bases, the J end lost 4 bases, and 15 bases lay between the germline ends. The CDR3 DNA follows: TGCGCCAGCAGCCTGGGGGATAGGGGTTACGAGCAGTACTTC. Amino acids: CASSLGDRGYEQYF.

V and J are TRBV20-1 and TRBJ2-3; 8 positions match TRBD2. Germline V gene data show CDR1 as DFQATT and CDR2 as SNEGSKA (reference sequence). The CDR3 runs to 15 residues. Trimming removed 5 bases from V and 3 bases from J; junction bases left unmatched: 10. Here the CDR3 reads CSAPRRTSGTDTQYF. CDR3 in DNA: TGCAGTGCTCCACGACGTACTAGCGGAACAGATACGCAGTATTTT.

V and J are TRBV6-6 and TRBJ2-1; D remains unclear. The V end was cut by 2 bases, the J end by 9 bases, with 8 bases between. This CDR3 is built from 12 residues. Per the germline V gene, CDR1 is MNHNY and CDR2 is SVGAGI (reference sequence). In DNA, the CDR3 is TGTGCCAGCAGTTACAGCAGTGCTGAGCAGTTCTTC. Amino acids: CASSYSSAEQFF.

The CDR3 nucleotides read TGTGCCAGCAGCCCTCCTGGCCGCCAGGGCGAACCTGGAAACACCATATATTTT. Its translation is CASSPPGRQGEPGNTIYF. The chain is built from TRBV11-3 and TRBJ1-3, with a possible D match to TRBD1 (5 bases). V was shortened by 5 bases and J by 2 bases, with 22 bases between the two germline ends. The CDR3 runs to 18 residues. Germline V gene lookup returns CDR1 SGHNT and CDR2 YENEEA.

Many counts were recorded for this clonotype. The chain uses TRBV12-3 or TRBV12-4 and TRBJ2-5; D is possibly TRBD1 or TRBD2 (6 bases each). V was shortened by 6 bases and J by 1 base, with 15 bases between the two germline ends. The CDR3 has 15 residues. The CDR3 spells CASSPRGALQETQYF. CDR3 in DNA: TGTGCCAGCAGCCCAAGGGGGGCTCTCCAAGAGACCCAGTACTTC.

The table lists this clonotype with a few counts. The CDR3 region has the DNA TGTGCCAGCAGCCCCAACCGGGACCGACGAACCCTCCACTTT. It encodes CASSPNRDRRTLHF. This rearrangement joins TRBV7-2 to TRBJ1-6; a weak D match, TRBD1 (5 bases). V shed 5 bases and J shed 14 bases, with 19 bases lying between them. Germline CDR1 is SGHTA and CDR2 is FQGNSA. CDR3 length: 14 residues.